These 7 T cell receptor beta chains were sequenced from one sample in a study of blood T cell repertoires in COVID-19. Here immunoSEQ multiplex PCR was the method, and the copy in TCRdb shows in-frame clones only, minus some. The sample carries approximately 140,000 clones, about 88% recorded once. The specimen was peripheral blood. Every receptor here comes from a man aged 50 to 59 with active or convalescent COVID-19.

The chain employs TRBV11-1 and TRBJ2-1; 14 bases match TRBD2. Trimming at V came to 6 bases and at J to 9 bases, leaving 4 bases not matched to a gene. Germline V gene lookup returns CDR1 SGHAT and CDR2 FQDESV (reference sequence). The CDR3 totals 14 residues. The CDR3 is CASSWGLAGAEQFF. The DNA for the CDR3 is TGTGCCAGCAGTTGGGGACTAGCGGGAGCTGAGCAGTTCTTC.

This clone is a singleton in its sample. V is TRBV4-1 and J is TRBJ1-4; D uncertain. Germline assignment: CDR1 MGHRA and CDR2 YSYEKL. This CDR3 contains 15 residues. The germline V and J ends were trimmed by 0 bases and 10 bases, with 15 bases remaining between them. The CDR3 spells CASSQEAGSAGKLFF. Written as DNA, the CDR3 is TGCGCCAGCAGCCAAGAAGCGGGGTCCGCAGGAAAACTGTTTTTT.

This clone was detected only once. J is TRBJ2-1 and V is TRBV5-1, with D possibly matching TRBD2 (5 bases). The CDR3 has 13 amino acids. V was cut by 1 base and J by 8 bases, with 10 bases left in between. Germline values: CDR1 SGHRS, CDR2 YFSETQ. In DNA, the CDR3 is TGCGCCAGCAGCTTGACCGTCGGGGATGAGCAGTTCTTC. Encoded protein: CASSLTVGDEQFF.

V usage is TRBV5-1 and J usage is TRBJ2-1; no clear D gene. Germline CDR1 and CDR2: SGHRS and YFSETQ. This CDR3 is 14 amino acids long. V lost 0 bases, J lost 6 bases, and 10 bases lay in between. CDR3 sequence reads: CASSLELVANEQFF. CDR3 coding DNA: TGCGCCAGCAGCTTGGAGCTAGTAGCCAATGAGCAGTTCTTC.

This chain links TRBV29-1 with TRBJ1-2; D gene uncertain. Germline V gene data show CDR1 as SQVTM and CDR2 as ANQGSEA. V lost 6 bases to trimming and J lost 5 bases, with 13 bases between them. The length of the CDR3 is 12 residues. The CDR3 DNA sequence: TGCAGCGTCGTACGAGAGTTATATGGCTACACCTTC. Protein product: CSVVRELYGYTF.

The chain uses TRBV18 and TRBJ1-5; 11 nucleotides match TRBD1. The CDR3 loop spans 15 amino acids. The ends lost 3 bases at V and 7 bases at J; junction bases unmatched: 5. Germline V CDR1 and CDR2: KGHSH, LQKENI. The CDR3 region is CASSPGTGGGQPQHF. CDR3 in DNA: TGTGCCAGCTCACCCGGGACAGGGGGAGGACAGCCCCAGCATTTT.

The chain is built from TRBV29-1 and TRBJ2-3; a possible D gene is TRBD1 (6 bases). This CDR3 spans 12 amino acids. With 6 bases removed from V and 4 bases from J, the gap between germline ends came to 11 bases. Germline V gene sequence: CDR1 SQVTM, CDR2 ANQGSEA. In DNA form, the CDR3 reads TGCAGCGTCGTACAGGGTGCAGATACGCAGTATTTT. The encoded protein is CSVVQGADTQYF.